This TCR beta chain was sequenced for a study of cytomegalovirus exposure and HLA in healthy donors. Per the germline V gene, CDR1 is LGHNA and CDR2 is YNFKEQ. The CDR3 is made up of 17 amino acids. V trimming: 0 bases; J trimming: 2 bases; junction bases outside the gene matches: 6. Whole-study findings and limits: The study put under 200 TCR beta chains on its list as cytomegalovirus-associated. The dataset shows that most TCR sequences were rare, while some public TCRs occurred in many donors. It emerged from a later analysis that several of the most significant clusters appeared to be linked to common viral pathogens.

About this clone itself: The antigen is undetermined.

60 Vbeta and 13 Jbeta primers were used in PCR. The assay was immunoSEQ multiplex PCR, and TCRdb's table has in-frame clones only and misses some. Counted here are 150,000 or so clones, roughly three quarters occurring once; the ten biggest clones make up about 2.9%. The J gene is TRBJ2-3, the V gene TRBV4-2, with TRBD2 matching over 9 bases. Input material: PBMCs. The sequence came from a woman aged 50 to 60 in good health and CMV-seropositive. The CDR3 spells CASSQDVGGRATDTQYF. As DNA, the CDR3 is TGTGCCAGCAGCCAAGATGTGGGCGGGAGGGCCACAGATACGCAGTATTTT.